The 22 T cell receptor beta chains reported below all come from one sample, sequenced in a study of T cell responses to AZD1222 COVID-19 vaccine. Assay used: immunoSEQ multiplex PCR; TCRdb lists only in-frame clones, some missing. This table holds some 190,000 clones, about 92% found once. The input for sequencing was peripheral blood, taken on day 0 of AZD1222 vaccination. The receptors stem from an adult in good health.

The chain is built from TRBV6-5 and TRBJ2-3; D perhaps matches TRBD2 (6 bases). CDR1 is MNHEY and CDR2 is SVGAGI in the germline V gene. Trimming left V 0 bases short and J 6 bases short, with 13 bases between. The CDR3 spans 15 residues. The CDR3 bases are TGTGCCAGCAGTTACTCGGGGACTTCCGCGGATACGCAGTATTTT. Its protein is CASSYSGTSADTQYF.

The V and J genes are TRBV7-2 and TRBJ1-3; 7 bases line up with TRBD1. The CDR3 is made up of 14 amino acids. Trimming took 5 bases from V and 4 from J; bases not matched to a gene: 5. CDR1 SGHTA and CDR2 FQGNSA come from the germline V gene. The CDR3 DNA is TGTGCCAGCAGCCCCCGGACAGGAGGAAACACCATATATTTT. Its translation: CASSPRTGGNTIYF.

The chain employs TRBV6-5 and TRBJ2-1; 12 positions match TRBD2. J lost 7 bases, V lost 6 bases, and 7 bases had no gene match. This CDR3 region has 15 residues. Germline loops: CDR1 MNHEY, CDR2 SVGAGI. The CDR3 spells CASSAGTSGLNEQFF. Written as DNA, the CDR3 is TGTGCCAGCAGCGCCGGGACTAGCGGGCTAAATGAGCAGTTCTTC.

The chain links TRBV28 to TRBJ1-2; 8 bases match TRBD1. The CDR3 loop spans 14 amino acids. Germline assignment: CDR1 MDHEN and CDR2 SYDVKM. J gave up 3 bases and V 6 bases, and 6 bases lay outside the gene matches. The CDR3 loop reads CASRRQGNDYGYTF. DNA for the CDR3: TGTGCCAGCAGGAGACAGGGGAACGACTATGGCTACACCTTC.

The V and J genes are TRBV5-1 and TRBJ2-6; 8 positions match TRBD1. Looked up from germline, CDR1 is SGHRS and CDR2 is YFSETQ. This CDR3 is built from 15 residues. Losses at the gene ends were 3 bases for V and 2 bases for J; bases not matched to a gene: 1. CDR3 coding DNA: TGCGCCAGCAGCTCAGGGGGCCCTGGGGCCAACGTCCTGACTTTC. This gives the protein CASSSGGPGANVLTF.

This rearrangement joins TRBV14 to TRBJ1-4; D might be TRBD1 (6 bases). V was shortened by 6 bases and J by 5 bases, with 19 bases between the two germline ends. There are 16 residues in the CDR3. Germline CDR1 and CDR2: SGHDN and FVKESK. CDR3: CASSAITGRQNEKLFF. CDR3 in DNA: TGTGCCAGCAGTGCGATAACAGGGCGCCAAAATGAAAAACTGTTTTTT. Using reference TRBV14 and TRBJ1-4 for the parts outside the CDR3, the full variable domain is EAGVTQFPSHSVIEKGQTVTLRCDPISGHDNLYWYRRVMGKEIKFLLHFVKESKQDESGMPNNRFLAERTGGTYSTLKVQPAELEDSGVYFCASSAITGRQNEKLFFGSGTQLSVL.

The chain carries TRBV19 and TRBJ1-3; D is ambiguous. CDR3 length equals 15 residues. Trimming cost V 6 bases and J 0 bases, with 12 bases left between them. Germline values: CDR1 LNHDA, CDR2 SQIVND (reference sequence). The CDR3, as DNA: TGTGCCAGTAGGTTGGGAGGTCTCTCTGGAAACACCATATATTTT. It specifies CASRLGGLSGNTIYF.

The gene calls are TRBV3-1 (or the pseudogene TRBV3-2) and TRBJ1-6, with TRBD1 identical over 7 bases. V shed 2 bases, J shed 6 bases, and the junction held 4 bases outside the gene matches. The CDR3 extends over 15 amino acids. Germline V gene data show CDR1 as LGHDT and CDR2 as YNNKEL (reference sequence). Written as DNA, the CDR3 is TGTGCCAGCAGCCAAAGGACAGGCCTTAATTCACCCCTCCACTTT. Its translation is CASSQRTGLNSPLHF.

The chain carries TRBV19 and TRBJ1-5; D not resolved. Trimming removed 0 bases at V and 7 bases at J, with 19 bases between. Germline V lookup: CDR1 LNHDA, CDR2 SQIVND (reference sequence). This CDR3 is 17 amino acids long. CDR3 coding DNA: TGTGCCAGTAGTATAGATCTTCTGACACCCATGGAGCAGCCCCAGCATTTT. Protein: CASSIDLLTPMEQPQHF.

The chain links TRBV7-6 to TRBJ1-3, with unresolved D. The CDR3 extends over 17 amino acids. V shed 1 base and J shed 0 bases, with 13 bases lying between them. From germline, CDR1 is SGHVS and CDR2 FNYEAQ. The DNA of the CDR3 is TGTGCCAGCAGCTTAGAACGGGCGACAAGCTCTGGAAACACCATATATTTT. Translating gives CASSLERATSSGNTIYF. Full variable domain (remainder filled in from reference TRBV7-6 and TRBJ1-3): GAGVSQSPRYKVTKRGQDVALRCDPISGHVSLYWYRQALGQGPEFLTYFNYEAQQDKSGLPNDRFSAERPEGSISTLTIQRTEQRDSAMYRCASSLERATSSGNTIYFGEGSWLTVV.

The V and J genes are TRBV7-9 and TRBJ2-3, with 7 bases identical to TRBD2. The CDR3 extends over 16 amino acids. Germline CDR1 and CDR2: SEHNR and FQNEAQ (reference sequence). Trimming cost V 5 bases and J 3 bases; bases outside gene matches: 11. The CDR3 DNA sequence: TGTGCCAGCAGCCCACGGACTAGTTATAAGACAGATACGCAGTATTTT. Its translation is CASSPRTSYKTDTQYF.

This clone was seen a single time. The chain combines TRBV5-3 with TRBJ2-3, with 7 bases matching TRBD1. TRBV5-3 is assigned to the ORF class and has an uncertain function. The CDR3 spans 14 residues. With V trimmed by 4 bases and J by 2 bases, 4 bases remained unmatched. CDR3 region: CARSGGQPTDTQYF. In DNA form, the CDR3 reads TGTGCCAGAAGCGGGGGACAGCCCACAGATACGCAGTATTTT.

V is TRBV27 and J is TRBJ1-5, with TRBD1 matching over 7 bases. The CDR3 is 15 residues long. The germline CDR1 and CDR2 sequences are MNHEY and SMNVEV (reference sequence). Losses at the gene ends were 5 bases for V and 4 bases for J; bases not matched to a gene: 8. The DNA of the CDR3 is TGTGCCAGCAGTAAAGACAGGGTCAGTAATCAGCCCCAGCATTTT. Its translation is CASSKDRVSNQPQHF.

This rearrangement joins TRBV7-2 to TRBJ1-3, with D possibly being TRBD1 (6 bases). CDR1 is SGHTA, CDR2 FQGNSA, per germline. V was trimmed by 5 bases and J by 6 bases, leaving 17 bases between them. The CDR3 runs 15 residues. The CDR3 sequence is CASSPPGAGVNTIYF. CDR3 bases: TGTGCCAGCAGCCCCCCTGGGGCAGGGGTAAACACCATATATTTT.

The gene calls are TRBV5-6 and TRBJ2-1, with 9 nucleotides matching TRBD2. Trimming cost V 2 bases and J 3 bases; bases outside gene matches: 3. Looked up from germline, CDR1 is SGHDT and CDR2 is YYEEEE. The CDR3 has 15 amino acids. The CDR3 loop is CASSFGLANYNEQFF. The CDR3 coding sequence is TGTGCCAGCAGCTTTGGACTAGCGAACTACAATGAGCAGTTCTTC. Full variable domain (outside the CDR3, taken from reference TRBV5-6 and TRBJ2-1): DAGVTQSPTHLIKTRGQQVTLRCSPKSGHDTVSWYQQALGQGPQFIFQYYEEEERQRGNFPDRFSGHQFPNYSSELNVNALLLGDSALYLCASSFGLANYNEQFFGPGTRLTVL.

This clone has only one observation. The V call is TRBV2, the J call TRBJ2-2, with TRBD1 matching over 11 bases. Unmatched junction bases numbered 11, after V lost 7 bases and J lost 1 base. This CDR3 spans 18 amino acids. Germline V gene data show CDR1 as SNHLY and CDR2 as FYNNEI. The CDR3 coding sequence is TGTGCCAGCACCGAGGAGGACAGGGGGCGGATGAACACCGGGGAGCTGTTTTTT. This codes for CASTEEDRGRMNTGELFF.

This chain uses TRBV6-5 with TRBJ1-1; D gene ambiguous. V lost 0 bases and J lost 0, with 8 bases in between. This CDR3 has 15 amino acids. CDR1 and CDR2 from the germline V gene are MNHEY and SVGAGI. The CDR3 loop is CASSYSWGVNTEAFF. The CDR3 bases are TGTGCCAGCAGTTACTCGTGGGGAGTGAACACTGAAGCTTTCTTT.

The V and J genes are TRBV7-7 and TRBJ2-5; 10 nucleotides agree with TRBD1. V was pared by 5 bases and J by 2 bases, with 5 bases of the junction left unmatched. Germline CDR1 is SSHAT and CDR2 is FNYEAQ (reference sequence). The CDR3 loop spans 15 amino acids. CDR3 sequence reads: CASSRDRGTQETQYF. CDR3 DNA sequence: TGTGCCAGCAGCAGGGACAGGGGTACACAAGAGACCCAGTACTTC.

V gene TRBV27 combines with J gene TRBJ1-4; D unclear. The germline CDR1 and CDR2 sequences are MNHEY and SMNVEV (reference sequence). Trimming removed 6 bases from V and 6 bases from J, with 14 bases in between. The CDR3 totals 14 residues. The CDR3 DNA reads TGTGCCAGCAGAGGGCACACGCGGGATGAAAAACTGTTTTTT. Translation gives CASRGHTRDEKLFF.

CDR3: CASSGQGSEKLFF. The CDR3 DNA follows: TGTGCCAGCAGTGGGCAGGGCAGCGAAAAACTGTTTTTT. This chain joins TRBV2 and TRBJ1-4; possible D gene TRBD1, 5 bases. CDR1 SNHLY and CDR2 FYNNEI come from the germline V gene. This CDR3 comprises 13 residues. The V and J ends lost 4 bases and 8 bases respectively, with 11 bases between them.

The V gene is TRBV7-8, the J gene TRBJ1-5, with TRBD1 as a possible D gene (6 bases). This CDR3 has 18 residues. The V end was cut by 8 bases, the J end by 4 bases, with 27 bases between. Germline V gene sequence: CDR1 SGHVS, CDR2 FQNEAQ. This chain's CDR3 is CASLPYLGGQPRNQPQHF. DNA of the CDR3: TGTGCCAGCCTCCCGTATTTAGGGGGGCAGCCTCGGAATCAGCCCCAGCATTTT. Full variable domain (remainder filled in from reference TRBV7-8 and TRBJ1-5): GAGVSQSPRYKVAKRGQDVALRCDPISGHVSLFWYQQALGQGPEFLTYFQNEAQLDKSGLPSDRFFAERPEGSVSTLKIQRTQQEDSAVYLCASLPYLGGQPRNQPQHFGDGTRLSIL.

The chain carries TRBV9 and TRBJ1-1; possibly TRBD1 for D (5 bases). V lost 0 bases and J 7 bases, leaving 13 bases between the germline ends. This CDR3 is built from 14 residues. Looked up from germline, CDR1 is SGDLS and CDR2 is YYNGEE. As DNA, the CDR3 is TGTGCCAGCAGCGTAGTCTGGGGCGGCGGTGAAGCTTTCTTT. Protein product: CASSVVWGGGEAFF.